The entry that follows covers one TCR beta chain sequence. What it recognizes is unknown. Trimming took 4 bases from V and 0 from J; bases not matched to a gene: 3. The CDR3 runs 15 residues. CDR1 and CDR2 from the germline V gene are SNHLY and FYNNEI. Clones were sequenced by immunoSEQ multiplex PCR, and TCRdb holds only the in-frame ones, with some missing. The sample holds 55,000 to 80,000 clones; about 72% are singletons and the top ten take under 5%. This entry comes from a study of radiotherapy plus CTLA-4 blockade in lung cancer. Study-level background: With 30% to 40% of patients having disease control, objective responses were seen in roughly 19%.

Study results and limitations: Following radiotherapy plus ipilimumab, tumor-derived TCR clones expanded in the blood.

The input for sequencing was peripheral blood, taken from a patient treated with radiotherapy plus ipilimumab. The source is a human donor with non-small cell lung cancer who had a complete response to radiotherapy plus ipilimumab. The chain combines TRBV2 with TRBJ1-5; 7 nucleotides match TRBD1. DNA of the CDR3: TGTGCCAGCAGTGGACAGGGAAATAGCAATCAGCCCCAGCATTTT. This codes for CASSGQGNSNQPQHF.